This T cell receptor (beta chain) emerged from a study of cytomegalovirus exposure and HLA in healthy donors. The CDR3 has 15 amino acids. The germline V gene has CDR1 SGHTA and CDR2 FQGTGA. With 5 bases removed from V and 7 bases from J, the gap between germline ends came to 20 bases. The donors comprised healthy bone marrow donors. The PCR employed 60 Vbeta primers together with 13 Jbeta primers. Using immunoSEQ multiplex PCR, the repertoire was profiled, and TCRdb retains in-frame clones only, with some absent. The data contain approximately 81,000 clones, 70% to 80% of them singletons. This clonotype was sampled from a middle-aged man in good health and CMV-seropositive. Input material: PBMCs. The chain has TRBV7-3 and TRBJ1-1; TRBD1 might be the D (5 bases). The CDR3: CASSKGYGQEDEAFF. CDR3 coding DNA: TGTGCCAGCAGCAAGGGGTACGGGCAGGAAGATGAAGCTTTCTTT.